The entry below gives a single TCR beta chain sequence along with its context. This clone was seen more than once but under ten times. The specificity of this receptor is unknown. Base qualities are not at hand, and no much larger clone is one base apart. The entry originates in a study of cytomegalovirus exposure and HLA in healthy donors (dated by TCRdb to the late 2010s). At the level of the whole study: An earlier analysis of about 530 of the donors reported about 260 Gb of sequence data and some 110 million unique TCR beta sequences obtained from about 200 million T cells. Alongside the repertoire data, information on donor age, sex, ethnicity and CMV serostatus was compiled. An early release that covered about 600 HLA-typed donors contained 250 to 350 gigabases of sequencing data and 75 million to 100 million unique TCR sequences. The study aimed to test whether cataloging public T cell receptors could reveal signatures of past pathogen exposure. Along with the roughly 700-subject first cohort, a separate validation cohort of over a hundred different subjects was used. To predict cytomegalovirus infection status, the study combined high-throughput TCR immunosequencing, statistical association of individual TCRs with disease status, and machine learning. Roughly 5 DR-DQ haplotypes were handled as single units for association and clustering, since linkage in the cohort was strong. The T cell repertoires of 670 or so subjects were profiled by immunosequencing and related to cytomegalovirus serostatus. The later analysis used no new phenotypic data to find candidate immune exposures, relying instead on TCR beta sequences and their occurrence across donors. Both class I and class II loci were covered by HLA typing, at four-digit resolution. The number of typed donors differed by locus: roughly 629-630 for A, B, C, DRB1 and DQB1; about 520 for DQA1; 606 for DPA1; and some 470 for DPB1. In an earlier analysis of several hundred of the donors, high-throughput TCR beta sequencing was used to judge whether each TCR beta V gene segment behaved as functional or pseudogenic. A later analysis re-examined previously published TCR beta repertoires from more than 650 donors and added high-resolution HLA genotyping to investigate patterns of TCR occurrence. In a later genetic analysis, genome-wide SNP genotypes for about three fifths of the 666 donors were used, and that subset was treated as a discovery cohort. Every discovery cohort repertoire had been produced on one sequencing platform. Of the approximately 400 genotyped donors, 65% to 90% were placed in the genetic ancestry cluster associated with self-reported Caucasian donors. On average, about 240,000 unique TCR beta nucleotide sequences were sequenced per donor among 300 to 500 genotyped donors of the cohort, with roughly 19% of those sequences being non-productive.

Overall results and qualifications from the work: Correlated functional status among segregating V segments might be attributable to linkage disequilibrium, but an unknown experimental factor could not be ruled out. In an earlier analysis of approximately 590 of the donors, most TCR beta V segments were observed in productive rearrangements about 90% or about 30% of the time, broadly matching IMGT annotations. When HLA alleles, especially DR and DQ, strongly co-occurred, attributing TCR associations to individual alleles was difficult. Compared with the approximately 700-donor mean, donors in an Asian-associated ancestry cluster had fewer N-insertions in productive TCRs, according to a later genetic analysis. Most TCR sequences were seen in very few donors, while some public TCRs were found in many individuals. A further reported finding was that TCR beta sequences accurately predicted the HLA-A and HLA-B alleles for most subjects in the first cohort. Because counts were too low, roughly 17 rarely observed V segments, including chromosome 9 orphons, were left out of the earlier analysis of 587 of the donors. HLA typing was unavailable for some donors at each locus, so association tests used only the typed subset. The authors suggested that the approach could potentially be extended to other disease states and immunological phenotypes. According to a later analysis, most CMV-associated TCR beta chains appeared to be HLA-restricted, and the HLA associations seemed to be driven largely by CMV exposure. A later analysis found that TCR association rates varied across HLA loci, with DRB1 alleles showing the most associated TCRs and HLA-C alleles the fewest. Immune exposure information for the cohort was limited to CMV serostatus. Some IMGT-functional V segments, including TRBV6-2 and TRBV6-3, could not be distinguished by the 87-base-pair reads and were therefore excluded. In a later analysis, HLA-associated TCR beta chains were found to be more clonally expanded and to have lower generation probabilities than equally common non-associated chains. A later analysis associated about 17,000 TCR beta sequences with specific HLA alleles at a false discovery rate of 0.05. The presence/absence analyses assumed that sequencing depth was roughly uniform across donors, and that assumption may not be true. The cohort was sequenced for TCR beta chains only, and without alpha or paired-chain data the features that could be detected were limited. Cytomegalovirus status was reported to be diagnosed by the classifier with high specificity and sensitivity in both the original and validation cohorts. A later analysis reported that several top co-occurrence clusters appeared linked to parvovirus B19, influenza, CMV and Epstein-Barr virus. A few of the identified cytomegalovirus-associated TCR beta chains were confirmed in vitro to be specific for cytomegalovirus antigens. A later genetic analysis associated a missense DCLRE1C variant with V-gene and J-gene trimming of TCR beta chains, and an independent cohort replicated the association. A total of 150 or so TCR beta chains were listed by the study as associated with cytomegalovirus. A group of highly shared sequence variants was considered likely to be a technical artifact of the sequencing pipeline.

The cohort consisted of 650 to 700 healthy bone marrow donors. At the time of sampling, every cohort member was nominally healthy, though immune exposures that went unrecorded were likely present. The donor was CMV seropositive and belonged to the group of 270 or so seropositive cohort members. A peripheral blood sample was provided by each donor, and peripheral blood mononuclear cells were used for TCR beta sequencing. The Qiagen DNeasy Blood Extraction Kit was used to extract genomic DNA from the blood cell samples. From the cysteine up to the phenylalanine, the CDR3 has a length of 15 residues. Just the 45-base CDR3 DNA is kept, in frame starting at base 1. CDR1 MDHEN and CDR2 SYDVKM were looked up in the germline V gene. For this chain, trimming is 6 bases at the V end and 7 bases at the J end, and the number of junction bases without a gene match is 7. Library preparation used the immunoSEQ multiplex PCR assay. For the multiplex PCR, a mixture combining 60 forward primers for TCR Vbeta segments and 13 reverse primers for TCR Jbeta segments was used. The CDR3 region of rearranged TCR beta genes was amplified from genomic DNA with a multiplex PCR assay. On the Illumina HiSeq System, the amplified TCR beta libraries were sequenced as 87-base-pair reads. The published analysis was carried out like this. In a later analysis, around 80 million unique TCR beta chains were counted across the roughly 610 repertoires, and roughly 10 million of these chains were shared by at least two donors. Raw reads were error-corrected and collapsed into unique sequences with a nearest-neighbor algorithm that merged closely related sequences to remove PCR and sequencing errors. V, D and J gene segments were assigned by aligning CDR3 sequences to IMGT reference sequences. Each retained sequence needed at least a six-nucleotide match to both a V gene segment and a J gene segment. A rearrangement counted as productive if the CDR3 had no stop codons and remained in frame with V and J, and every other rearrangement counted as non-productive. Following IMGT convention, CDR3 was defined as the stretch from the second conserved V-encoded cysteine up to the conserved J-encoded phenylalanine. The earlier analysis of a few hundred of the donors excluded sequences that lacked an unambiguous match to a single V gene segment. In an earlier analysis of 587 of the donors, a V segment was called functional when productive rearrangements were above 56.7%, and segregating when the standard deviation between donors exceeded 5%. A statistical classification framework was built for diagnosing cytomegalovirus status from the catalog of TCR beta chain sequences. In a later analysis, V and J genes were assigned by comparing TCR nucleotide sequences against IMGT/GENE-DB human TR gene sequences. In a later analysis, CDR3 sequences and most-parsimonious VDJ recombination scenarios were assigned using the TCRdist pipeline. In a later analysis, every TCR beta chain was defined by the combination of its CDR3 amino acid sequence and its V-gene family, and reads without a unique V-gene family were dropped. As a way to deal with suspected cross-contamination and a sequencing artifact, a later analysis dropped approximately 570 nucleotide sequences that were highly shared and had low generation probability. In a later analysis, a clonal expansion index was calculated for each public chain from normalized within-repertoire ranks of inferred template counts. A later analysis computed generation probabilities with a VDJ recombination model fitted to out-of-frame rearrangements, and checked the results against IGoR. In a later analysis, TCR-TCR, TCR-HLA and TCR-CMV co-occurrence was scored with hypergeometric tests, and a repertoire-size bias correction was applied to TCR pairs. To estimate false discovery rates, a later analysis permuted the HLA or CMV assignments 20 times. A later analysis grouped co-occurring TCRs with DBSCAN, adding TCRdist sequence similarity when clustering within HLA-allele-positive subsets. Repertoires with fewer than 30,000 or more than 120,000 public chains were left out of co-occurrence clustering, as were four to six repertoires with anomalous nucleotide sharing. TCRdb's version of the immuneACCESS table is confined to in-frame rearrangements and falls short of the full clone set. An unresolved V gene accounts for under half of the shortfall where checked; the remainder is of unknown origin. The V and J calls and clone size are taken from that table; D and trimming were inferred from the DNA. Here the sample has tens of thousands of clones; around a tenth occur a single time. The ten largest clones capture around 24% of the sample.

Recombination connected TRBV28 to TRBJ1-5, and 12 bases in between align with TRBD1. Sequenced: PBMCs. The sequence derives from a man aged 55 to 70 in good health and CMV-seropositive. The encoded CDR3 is CASSHGTGGGQPQHF. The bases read TGTGCCAGCAGCCACGGGACAGGGGGCGGACAGCCCCAGCATTTT. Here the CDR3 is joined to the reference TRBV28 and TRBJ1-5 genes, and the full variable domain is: DVKVTQSSRYLVKRTGEKVFLECVQDMDHENMFWYRQDPGLGLRLIYFSYDVKMKEKGDIPEGYSVSREKKERFSLILESASTNQTSMYLCASSHGTGGGQPQHFGDGTRLSIL.